A single sample gave rise to the 20 T cell receptor beta chains below, sequenced in a study of blood T cell repertoires in COVID-19. Clones were read by immunoSEQ multiplex PCR, and TCRdb kept only the in-frame ones, dropping some. The sample shows about 320,000 clones, about nine tenths of them seen only once. The material sequenced was PBMCs or T cells enriched from blood (not recorded which). These receptors were collected from a man aged 60 to 75 who had recovered from COVID-19.

The CDR3 DNA reads TGTGCCAGCAGACCGACAGGGGGAAATCAGCCCCAGCATTTT. This gives the protein CASRPTGGNQPQHF. V usage is TRBV5-5 and J usage is TRBJ1-5, with 9 positions matching TRBD1. With V trimmed by 5 bases and J by 4 bases, 4 bases remained unmatched. In germline, CDR1 is SGHKS, CDR2 YYEKEE (reference sequence). The CDR3 runs 14 residues.

The chain links TRBV20-1 to TRBJ2-7; TRBD2 aligns across 9 bases. The CDR3 sequence is 11 residues long. Trimming took 5 bases from V and 6 from J; bases not matched to a gene: 2. Germline V gene sequence: CDR1 DFQATT, CDR2 SNEGSKA (reference sequence). Written as DNA, the CDR3 is TGCAGTGCTCGACTAGCGGCCGAGCAGTACTTC. Protein: CSARLAAEQYF.

The genes are TRBV7-9 and TRBJ1-1; D is unresolved. The germline V and J ends were trimmed by 1 base and 0 bases, with 9 bases remaining between them. The CDR3 totals 15 residues. Germline values: CDR1 SEHNR, CDR2 FQNEAQ (reference sequence). CDR3 nucleotides: TGTGCCAGCAGCTTAGGGGCCTTAATGAACACTGAAGCTTTCTTT. As protein: CASSLGALMNTEAFF.

The chain joins TRBV5-4 to TRBJ2-3; TRBD1 matches at 7 bases. Germline CDR1 SGHNT, CDR2 YYREEE (reference sequence). The V segment lost 2 bases and the J segment 2 bases; nucleotides outside the gene matches: 20. This CDR3 region has 20 residues. The CDR3 here is CASSLTPLAQDRVYTDTQYF. Here the CDR3 DNA reads TGTGCCAGCAGCTTAACCCCCCTCGCCCAAGACAGGGTGTACACAGATACGCAGTATTTT.

The CDR3 reads CASSFHRGEAFF. CDR3 coding DNA: TGTGCCAGCAGTTTCCACAGGGGTGAAGCTTTCTTT. V gene TRBV28 combines with J gene TRBJ1-1; 7 positions match TRBD1. Trimming removed 3 bases from V and 7 bases from J; junction bases left unmatched: 2. In germline, CDR1 is MDHEN, CDR2 SYDVKM. The CDR3 length is 12 residues.

The chain couples TRBV11-2 to TRBJ2-5; 11 nucleotides agree with TRBD2. Germline CDR1 is SGHAT and CDR2 is FQNNGV. Germline trimming cut 1 base from V and 4 bases from J; bases unmatched to any gene: 5. CDR3 length: 16 amino acids. CDR3 in DNA: TGTGCCAGCAGCTTAGTCCGGACTAGCGGGCGAGAGACCCAGTACTTC. Its protein product is CASSLVRTSGRETQYF.

The chain employs TRBV5-1 and TRBJ1-1, with 9 bases identical to TRBD1. The CDR3 runs to 15 residues. V was pared by 4 bases and J by 4 bases, with 8 bases of the junction left unmatched. The V gene's germline CDR1 is SGHRS and CDR2 YFSETQ. CDR3 loop: CASSPRDRVVTEAFF. DNA for the CDR3: TGCGCCAGCAGCCCCCGGGACAGGGTAGTCACTGAAGCTTTCTTT.

The V call is TRBV24-1, the J call TRBJ1-4, with TRBD1 identical over 8 bases. V shed 9 bases, J shed 4 bases, and the junction held 6 bases outside the gene matches. This CDR3 has 14 residues. Germline V gives CDR1 KGHDR, CDR2 SFDVKD. CDR3 amino acids: CATAQGASNEKLFF. CDR3 nucleotide sequence: TGTGCCACCGCCCAGGGGGCTAGTAATGAAAAACTGTTTTTT.

This chain connects TRBV29-1 to TRBJ2-5; 12 bases are shared with TRBD2. V was clipped by 5 bases and J by 4 bases; unmatched bases: 5. The CDR3 is made up of 14 amino acids. Germline V gene data show CDR1 as SQVTM and CDR2 as ANQGSEA. CDR3 loop: CSVTTSGSPETQYF. The CDR3 coding sequence is TGCAGCGTTACGACTAGCGGGAGCCCAGAGACCCAGTACTTC.

This chain links TRBV5-1 with TRBJ1-2; 8 nucleotides agree with TRBD1. Germline-derived CDR1 and CDR2 are SGHRS and YFSETQ. This CDR3 has 13 amino acids. The junction had 5 bases not matched to a gene; V was cut back by 4 bases and J by 6 bases. The CDR3 nucleotides are TGCGCCAGCAGCCGCATGACAGGGGATGGCTACACCTTC. As protein: CASSRMTGDGYTF.

The chain couples TRBV5-5 to TRBJ1-5, with 8 bases lining up with TRBD1. The germline V gene has CDR1 SGHKS and CDR2 YYEKEE (reference sequence). The CDR3 contains 15 residues. V trimming: 0 bases; J trimming: 9 bases; junction bases outside the gene matches: 8. This chain's CDR3 is CASSLAHDRGRPQHF. The CDR3 nucleotides are TGTGCCAGCAGCTTGGCCCATGACAGGGGACGGCCCCAGCATTTT.

This clone was seen repeatedly, ten times or more. The chain is built from TRBV7-6 and TRBJ2-1; TRBD1 aligns across 8 bases. CDR1 and CDR2 from the germline V gene are SGHVS and FNYEAQ. The CDR3 covers 16 residues. V lost 2 bases and J lost 7; bases outside the gene matches: 10. CDR3 residues: CASSLWTGSDGNEQFF. CDR3 DNA sequence: TGTGCCAGCAGCTTATGGACAGGGTCCGATGGGAATGAGCAGTTCTTC.

The rearrangement joins TRBV3-1 (or the pseudogene TRBV3-2) to TRBJ2-1; 13 bases match TRBD2. Germline V gives CDR1 LGHDT, CDR2 YNNKEL (reference sequence). The CDR3 is 17 residues long. J gave up 8 bases and V 5 bases, and 12 bases lay outside the gene matches. The CDR3 DNA reads as TGTGCCAGCAGCTTTCGGACTAGCGGGAGTTATAGGGATGAGCAGTTCTTC. It yields the protein CASSFRTSGSYRDEQFF.

The CDR3 is CASSRTRDTGELFF. CDR3 DNA: TGTGCCAGCAGCCGTACTAGAGACACCGGGGAGCTGTTTTTT. V and J are TRBV7-3 and TRBJ2-2; D might be TRBD2 (5 bases). The CDR3 loop spans 14 amino acids. V was cut by 5 bases and J by 3 bases, with 10 bases left in between. The germline CDR1 and CDR2 sequences are SGHTA and FQGTGA. Based on the CDR3 plus reference TRBV7-3 and TRBJ2-2, the full variable domain is GAGVSQTPSNKVTEKGKYVELRCDPISGHTALYWYRQSLGQGPEFLIYFQGTGAADDSGLPNDRFFAVRPEGSVSTLKIQRTERGDSAVYLCASSRTRDTGELFFGEGSRLTVL.

This chain joins TRBV5-6 and TRBJ1-1, with D maybe TRBD1 (6 bases). Trimming stripped 2 bases from V and 0 bases from J, with 11 bases between. The CDR3 length is 15 residues. Germline V CDR1 and CDR2: SGHDT, YYEEEE. This chain's CDR3 is CASSFWTVMNTEAFF. CDR3 coding DNA: TGTGCCAGCAGCTTTTGGACAGTTATGAACACTGAAGCTTTCTTT. Together with reference TRBV5-6 and TRBJ1-1, the CDR3 gives the full variable domain: DAGVTQSPTHLIKTRGQQVTLRCSPKSGHDTVSWYQQALGQGPQFIFQYYEEEERQRGNFPDRFSGHQFPNYSSELNVNALLLGDSALYLCASSFWTVMNTEAFFGQGTRLTVV.

The chain recombines TRBV28 with TRBJ1-4; unclear D gene. The germline gives CDR1 MDHEN, CDR2 SYDVKM. CDR3 size: 10 residues. V lost 8 bases and J lost 8, with 6 bases in between. CDR3 residues: CASSGEKLFF. The CDR3 DNA is TGTGCCAGCTCCGGGGAAAAACTGTTTTTT.

This chain links TRBV7-8 with TRBJ2-5, with D perhaps matching TRBD1 (6 bases). V gave up 4 bases and J gave up 3 bases, with 9 bases separating them. Germline CDR1 and CDR2: SGHVS and FQNEAQ. The CDR3 contains 13 residues. The CDR3 region is CASSSDRKETQYF. The CDR3 DNA reads as TGTGCCAGCAGCTCGGACAGAAAAGAGACCCAGTACTTC.

This chain joins TRBV11-2 and TRBJ1-5, with D unresolved. V was cut by 2 bases and J by 5 bases, with 7 bases left in between. The CDR3 is 13 residues long. Germline V gives CDR1 SGHAT, CDR2 FQNNGV. CDR3 residues: CASSLRRDQPQHF. CDR3 nucleotides: TGTGCCAGCAGCTTACGGCGGGATCAGCCCCAGCATTTT.

The V call is TRBV3-1 (or the pseudogene TRBV3-2), the J call TRBJ1-2; 11 nucleotides line up with TRBD1. With V trimmed by 1 base and J by 4 bases, 2 bases remained unmatched. There are 15 residues in the CDR3. Germline V gene sequence: CDR1 LGHDT, CDR2 YNNKEL (reference sequence). CDR3 protein: CASSQGTGGGYGYTF. For the CDR3, the DNA is TGTGCCAGCAGCCAAGGGACAGGGGGCGGCTATGGCTACACCTTC.

This chain links TRBV18 with TRBJ1-6, with TRBD1 matching 7 bases. The V gene's germline CDR1 is KGHSH and CDR2 LQKENI. CDR3 size: 15 residues. V trimming: 2 bases; J trimming: 7 bases; junction bases outside the gene matches: 5. The CDR3 loop is CASSPTGTVNSPLHF. The DNA of the CDR3 is TGTGCCAGCTCACCAACCGGGACAGTGAATTCACCCCTCCACTTT.